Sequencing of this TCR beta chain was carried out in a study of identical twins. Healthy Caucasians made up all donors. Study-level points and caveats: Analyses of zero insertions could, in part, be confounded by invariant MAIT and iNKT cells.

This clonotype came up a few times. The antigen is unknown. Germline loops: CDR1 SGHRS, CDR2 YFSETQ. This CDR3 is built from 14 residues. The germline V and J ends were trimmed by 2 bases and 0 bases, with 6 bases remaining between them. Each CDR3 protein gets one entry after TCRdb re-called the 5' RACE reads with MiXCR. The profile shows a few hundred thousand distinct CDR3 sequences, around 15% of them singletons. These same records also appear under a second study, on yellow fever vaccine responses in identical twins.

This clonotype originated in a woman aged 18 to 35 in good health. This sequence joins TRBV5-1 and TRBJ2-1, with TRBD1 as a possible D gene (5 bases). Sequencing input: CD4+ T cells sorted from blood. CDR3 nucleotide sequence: TGCGCCAGCAGCTTACAGGCCTCCTACAATGAGCAGTTCTTC. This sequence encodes CASSLQASYNEQFF.